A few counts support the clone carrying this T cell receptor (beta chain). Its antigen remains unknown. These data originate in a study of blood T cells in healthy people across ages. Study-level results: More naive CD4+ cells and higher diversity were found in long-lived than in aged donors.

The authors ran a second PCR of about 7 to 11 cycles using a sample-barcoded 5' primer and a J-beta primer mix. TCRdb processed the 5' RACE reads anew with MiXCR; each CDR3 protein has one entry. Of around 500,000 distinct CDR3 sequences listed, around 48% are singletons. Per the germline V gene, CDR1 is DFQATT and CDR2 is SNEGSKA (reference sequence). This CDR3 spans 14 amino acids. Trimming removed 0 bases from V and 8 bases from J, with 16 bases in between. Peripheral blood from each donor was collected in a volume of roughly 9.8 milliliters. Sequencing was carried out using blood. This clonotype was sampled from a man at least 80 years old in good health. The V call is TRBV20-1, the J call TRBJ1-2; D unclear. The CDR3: CSARDPERVDGYTF. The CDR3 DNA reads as TGCAGTGCTAGAGATCCAGAAAGGGTTGACGGCTACACCTTC.